This T cell receptor (beta chain) was sequenced in a study of T cell repertoires in aging, cancer and after chemotherapy. Amplification of TCR beta used genomic DNA extracted from peripheral blood. A mixed TRB-A/B primer pool amplified rearranged TRB by multiplex touch-down PCR. Each CDR3 protein is one row after TCRdb ran MiXCR on the multiplex PCR reads. The sample yields 9,400 or so distinct CDR3 sequences, 39% seen once. V lost 1 base and J lost 5, with 12 bases in between. Germline assignment: CDR1 LNHNV and CDR2 YYDKDF (reference sequence). The CDR3 loop spans 14 amino acids. The chain recombines TRBV15 with TRBJ2-7, with D maybe TRBD1 (5 bases). This receptor was obtained from a human donor in good health. Source material: blood. CDR3 DNA: TGTGCCACCAGCAGAGTCGGCAGGGCCAACGAGCAGTACTTC. Translating gives CATSRVGRANEQYF. The full variable domain, its missing parts supplied by reference TRBV15 and TRBJ2-7, is DAMVIQNPRYQVTQFGKPVTLSCSQTLNHNVMYWYQQKSSQAPKLLFHYYDKDFNNEADTPDNFQSRRPNTSFCFLDIRSPGLGDTAMYLCATSRVGRANEQYFGPGTRLTVT.